In this sample, the clone carrying this TCR beta chain turned up a few times. For the second PCR, which ran for roughly 6 to 12 cycles, a sample-barcoded 5' primer and a J-beta primer mix were used. MiXCR was run by TCRdb on the 5' RACE reads, yielding one entry per CDR3 protein. The repertoire includes about 560,000 distinct CDR3 sequences, around 27% of them detected once, and over 3.5% sits in the top ten. This record belongs to a study of blood T cells in healthy people across ages. CDR3 length: 14 amino acids. V trimming: 8 bases; J trimming: 3 bases; junction bases outside the gene matches: 5. In germline, CDR1 is MNHEY, CDR2 SMNVEV (reference sequence). This sample was also put to use in a study of T cells of mothers and their children.

The sequence came from a boy younger than 10 in good health. Sequencing was done on a sample of blood. The chain has TRBV27 and TRBJ2-3; 10 nucleotides match TRBD2. CDR3 sequence: CASAGLADTDTQYF. DNA of the CDR3: TGTGCCAGCGCCGGACTAGCGGATACAGATACGCAGTATTTT.